The entry that follows covers one TCR beta chain sequence. Its specificity is not known. A much bigger clone sits one base away, suggesting this may be a read error. This sample is part of a study of blood T cells in healthy people across ages. Donation came from healthy Caucasian individuals in Russia who were aged 6 to 90. In each sample, at least 6 million PBMCs were isolated. Then a second PCR, running roughly 7 to 12 cycles, was carried out with a sample-barcoded 5' primer and a J-beta primer mix. TCRdb used MiXCR to reprocess the 5' RACE reads, holding one entry per CDR3 protein. The table includes 650,000 to 1,000,000 distinct CDR3 sequences, around 34% detected once. Study results and caveats: It was held that the diversity estimates obtained from one million T cells were underestimates. Roughly linear declines in TCR beta diversity per million T cells occurred with age.

The source of this sequence is a man between 18 and 35 years old in good health. Sequenced material: blood.

The CDR3 coding sequence is TGTGCTAGCAGCTTACGACCGGGACAGGGGTACGAGCAGTACTTC. This sequence encodes CASSLRPGQGYEQYF. This rearrangement joins TRBV7-7 to TRBJ2-5; TRBD1 matches 10 bases. With the DNA end fitting TRBJ2-7 better, the J assignment may be wrong. CDR3 length: 15 amino acids. Per germline, CDR1 SSHAT and CDR2 FNYEAQ (reference sequence).